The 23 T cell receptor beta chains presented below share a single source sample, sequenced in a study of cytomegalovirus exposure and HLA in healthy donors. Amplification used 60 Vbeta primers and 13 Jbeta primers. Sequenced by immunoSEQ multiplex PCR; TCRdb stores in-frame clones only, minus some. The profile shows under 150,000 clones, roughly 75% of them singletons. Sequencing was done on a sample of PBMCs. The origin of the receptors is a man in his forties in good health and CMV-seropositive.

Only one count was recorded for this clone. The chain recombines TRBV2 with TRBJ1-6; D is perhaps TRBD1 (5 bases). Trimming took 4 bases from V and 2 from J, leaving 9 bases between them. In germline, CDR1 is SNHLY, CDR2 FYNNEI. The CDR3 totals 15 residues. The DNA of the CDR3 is TGTGCCAGCAGTGCTGGGGCGGCCTATAATTCACCCCTCCACTTT. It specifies CASSAGAAYNSPLHF.

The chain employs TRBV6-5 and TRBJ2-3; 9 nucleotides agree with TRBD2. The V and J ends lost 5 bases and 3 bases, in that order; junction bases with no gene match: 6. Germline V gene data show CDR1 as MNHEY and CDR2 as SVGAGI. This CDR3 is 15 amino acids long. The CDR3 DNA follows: TGTGCCAGCAGTCTCTTAGCGGGAGAGACAGATACGCAGTATTTT. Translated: CASSLLAGETDTQYF.

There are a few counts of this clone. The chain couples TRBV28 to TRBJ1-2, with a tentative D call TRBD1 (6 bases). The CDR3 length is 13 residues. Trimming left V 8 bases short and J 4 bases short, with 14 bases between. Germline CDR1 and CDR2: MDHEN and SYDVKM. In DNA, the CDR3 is TGTGCCAGCTTGGGGGGGCGCGGCTATGGCTACACCTTC. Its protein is CASLGGRGYGYTF.

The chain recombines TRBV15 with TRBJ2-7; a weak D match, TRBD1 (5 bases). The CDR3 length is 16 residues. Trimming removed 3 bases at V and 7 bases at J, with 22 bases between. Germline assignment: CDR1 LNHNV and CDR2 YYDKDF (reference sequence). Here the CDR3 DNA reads TGTGCCACCAGCAGCCCAAATCCCAGGGTAATGGGAGAGCAGTACTTC. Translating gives CATSSPNPRVMGEQYF. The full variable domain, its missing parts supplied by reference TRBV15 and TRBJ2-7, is DAMVIQNPRYQVTQFGKPVTLSCSQTLNHNVMYWYQQKSSQAPKLLFHYYDKDFNNEADTPDNFQSRRPNTSFCFLDIRSPGLGDTAMYLCATSSPNPRVMGEQYFGPGTRLTVT.

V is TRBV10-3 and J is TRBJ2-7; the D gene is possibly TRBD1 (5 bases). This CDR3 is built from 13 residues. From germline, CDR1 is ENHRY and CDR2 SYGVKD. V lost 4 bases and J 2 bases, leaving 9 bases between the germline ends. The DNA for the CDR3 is TGTGCCATCAGTGGGGCAGGGACCTACGAGCAGTACTTC. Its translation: CAISGAGTYEQYF.

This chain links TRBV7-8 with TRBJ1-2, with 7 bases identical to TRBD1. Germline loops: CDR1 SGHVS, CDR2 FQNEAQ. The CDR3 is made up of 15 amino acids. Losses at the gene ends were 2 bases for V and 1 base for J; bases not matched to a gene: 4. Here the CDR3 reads CASSLLRDSNYGYTF. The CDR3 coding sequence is TGTGCCAGCAGCTTACTCCGGGACAGTAACTATGGCTACACCTTC.

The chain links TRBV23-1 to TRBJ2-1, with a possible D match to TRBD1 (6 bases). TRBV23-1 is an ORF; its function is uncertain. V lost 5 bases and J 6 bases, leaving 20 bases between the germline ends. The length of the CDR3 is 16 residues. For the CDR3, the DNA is TGCGCCAGCAGTTCCCAGAGAATCGAGGACAGCAATGAGCAGTTCTTC. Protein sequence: CASSSQRIEDSNEQFF.

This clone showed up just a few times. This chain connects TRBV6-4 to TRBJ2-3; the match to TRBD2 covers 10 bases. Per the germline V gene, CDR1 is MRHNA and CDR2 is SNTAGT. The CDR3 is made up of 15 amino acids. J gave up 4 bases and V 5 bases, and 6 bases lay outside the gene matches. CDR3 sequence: CASSLAGGAADTQYF. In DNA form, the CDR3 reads TGTGCCAGCAGTTTAGCGGGAGGAGCGGCAGATACGCAGTATTTT.

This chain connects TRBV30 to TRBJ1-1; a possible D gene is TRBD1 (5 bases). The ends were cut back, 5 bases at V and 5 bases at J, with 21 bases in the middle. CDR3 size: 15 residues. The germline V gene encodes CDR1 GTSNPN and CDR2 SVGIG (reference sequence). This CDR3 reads CAWGRRGGSGTEAFF. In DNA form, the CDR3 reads TGTGCCTGGGGCCGACGTGGGGGGTCGGGGACTGAAGCTTTCTTT.

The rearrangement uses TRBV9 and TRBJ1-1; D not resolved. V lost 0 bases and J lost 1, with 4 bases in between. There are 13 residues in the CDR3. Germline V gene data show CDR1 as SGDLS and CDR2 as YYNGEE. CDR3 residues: CASSVDRNTEAFF. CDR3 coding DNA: TGTGCCAGCAGCGTAGATAGGAACACTGAAGCTTTCTTT.

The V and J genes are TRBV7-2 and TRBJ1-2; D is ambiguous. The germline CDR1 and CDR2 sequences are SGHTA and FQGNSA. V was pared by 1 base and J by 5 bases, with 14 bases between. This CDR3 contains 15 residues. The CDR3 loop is CASSLDGEAPYGYTF. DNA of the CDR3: TGTGCCAGCAGCTTAGACGGGGAGGCCCCATATGGCTACACCTTC.

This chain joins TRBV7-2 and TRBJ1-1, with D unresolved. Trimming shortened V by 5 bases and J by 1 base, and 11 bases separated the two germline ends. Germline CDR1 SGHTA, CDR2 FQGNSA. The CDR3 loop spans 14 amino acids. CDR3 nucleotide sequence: TGTGCCAGCAGCGTTACAAGAGGGAACACTGAAGCTTTCTTT. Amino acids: CASSVTRGNTEAFF.

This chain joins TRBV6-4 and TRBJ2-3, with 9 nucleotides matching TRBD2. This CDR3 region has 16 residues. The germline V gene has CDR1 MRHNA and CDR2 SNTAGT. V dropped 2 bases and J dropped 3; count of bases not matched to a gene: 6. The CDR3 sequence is CASSDQPAGGTDTQYF. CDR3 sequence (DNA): TGTGCCAGCAGTGACCAGCCAGCGGGGGGAACAGATACGCAGTATTTT.

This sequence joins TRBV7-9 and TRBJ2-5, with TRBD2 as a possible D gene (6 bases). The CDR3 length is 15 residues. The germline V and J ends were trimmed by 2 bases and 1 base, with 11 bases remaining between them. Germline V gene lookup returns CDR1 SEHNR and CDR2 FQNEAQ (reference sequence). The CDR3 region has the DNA TGTGCCAGCAGCTTACGGGGGAGCTTCCAAGAGACCCAGTACTTC. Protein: CASSLRGSFQETQYF.

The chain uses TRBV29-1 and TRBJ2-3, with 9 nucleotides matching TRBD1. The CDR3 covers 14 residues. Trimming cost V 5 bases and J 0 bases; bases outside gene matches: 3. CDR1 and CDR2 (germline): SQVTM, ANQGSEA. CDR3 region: CSVRQGGSTDTQYF. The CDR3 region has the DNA TGCAGCGTTCGACAGGGGGGCAGCACAGATACGCAGTATTTT.

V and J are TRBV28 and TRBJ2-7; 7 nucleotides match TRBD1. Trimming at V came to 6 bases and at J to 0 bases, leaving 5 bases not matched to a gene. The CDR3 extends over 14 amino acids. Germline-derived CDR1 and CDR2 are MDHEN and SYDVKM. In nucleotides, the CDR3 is TGTGCCAGCAGGTCCGGGACAGCCTCCTACGAGCAGTACTTC. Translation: CASRSGTASYEQYF.

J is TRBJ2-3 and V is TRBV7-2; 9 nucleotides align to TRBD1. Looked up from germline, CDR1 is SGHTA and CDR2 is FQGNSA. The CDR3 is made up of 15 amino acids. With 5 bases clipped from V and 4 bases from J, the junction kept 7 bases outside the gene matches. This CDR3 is CASSPIGQGSDTQYF. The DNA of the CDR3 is TGTGCCAGCAGCCCCATAGGACAGGGGTCAGATACGCAGTATTTT.

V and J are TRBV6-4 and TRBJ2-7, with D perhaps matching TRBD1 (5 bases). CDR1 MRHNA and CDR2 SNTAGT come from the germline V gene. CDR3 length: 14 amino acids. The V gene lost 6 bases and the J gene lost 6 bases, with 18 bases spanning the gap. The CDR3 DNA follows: TGTGCCAGCAGCGCCGAGCAGGGCCTGGGCGAGCAGTACTTC. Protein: CASSAEQGLGEQYF.

The CDR3 loop is CASSPAGGLNQPQHF. The CDR3 nucleotides are TGTGCCAGCTCACCGGCCGGGGGGCTCAATCAGCCCCAGCATTTT. The rearrangement uses TRBV18 and TRBJ1-5, with TRBD1 as a possible D gene (6 bases). Germline CDR1 reads KGHSH; CDR2 reads LQKENI. V lost 3 bases, J lost 3 bases, and 12 bases lay in between. CDR3 length: 15 amino acids.

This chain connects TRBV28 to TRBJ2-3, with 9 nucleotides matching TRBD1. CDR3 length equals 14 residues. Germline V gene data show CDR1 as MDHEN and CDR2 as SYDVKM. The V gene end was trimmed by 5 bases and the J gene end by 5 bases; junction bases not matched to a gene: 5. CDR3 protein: CASSLQGAKDTQYF. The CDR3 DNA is TGTGCCAGCAGTCTACAGGGGGCTAAAGATACGCAGTATTTT. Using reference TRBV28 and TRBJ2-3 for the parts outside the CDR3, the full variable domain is DVKVTQSSRYLVKRTGEKVFLECVQDMDHENMFWYRQDPGLGLRLIYFSYDVKMKEKGDIPEGYSVSREKKERFSLILESASTNQTSMYLCASSLQGAKDTQYFGPGTRLTVL.

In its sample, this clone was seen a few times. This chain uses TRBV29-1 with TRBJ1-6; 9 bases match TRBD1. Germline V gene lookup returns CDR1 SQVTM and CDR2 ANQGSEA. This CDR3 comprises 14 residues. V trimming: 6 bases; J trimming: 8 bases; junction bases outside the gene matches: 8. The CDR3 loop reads CSVQDRGDHSPLHF. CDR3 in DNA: TGCAGCGTCCAAGACAGGGGGGATCATTCACCCCTCCACTTT.

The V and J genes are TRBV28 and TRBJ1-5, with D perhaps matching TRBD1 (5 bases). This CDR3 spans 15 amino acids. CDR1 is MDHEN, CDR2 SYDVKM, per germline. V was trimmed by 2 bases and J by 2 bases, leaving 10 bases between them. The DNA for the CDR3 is TGTGCCAGCAGTTTAGGGTCCAGGGGCAATCAGCCCCAGCATTTT. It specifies CASSLGSRGNQPQHF.

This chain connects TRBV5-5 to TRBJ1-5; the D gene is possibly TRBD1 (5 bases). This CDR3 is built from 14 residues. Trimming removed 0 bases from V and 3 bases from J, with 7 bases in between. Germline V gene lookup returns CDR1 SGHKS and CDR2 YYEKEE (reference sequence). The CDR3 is CASSLGGDNQPQHF. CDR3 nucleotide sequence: TGTGCCAGCAGCTTGGGGGGGGACAATCAGCCCCAGCATTTT.